Each of the 27 T cell receptor beta chains below was sequenced from the same sample in a study of blood T cell repertoires in COVID-19. This table comes from immunoSEQ multiplex PCR, and its TCRdb copy is limited to in-frame clones, with some not included. The table shows 100,000 to 150,000 clones, with 85% to 90% occurring only once. Sequencing was carried out using peripheral blood. These receptors were taken from a woman between 50 and 59 years old with acute or convalescent COVID-19.

Turning to this clone: The same CDR3 arises from other DNA sequences in this sample as well. The chain joins TRBV12-3 or TRBV12-4 to TRBJ1-5; TRBD1 is a possible D gene (5 bases). The CDR3 is 12 amino acids. The V gene lost 6 bases and the J gene lost 6 bases, with 9 bases spanning the gap. CDR3 amino acids: CASSRGGQPQHF. The CDR3 DNA sequence: TGTGCCAGCAGCCGGGGGGGTCAGCCCCAGCATTTT.

V is TRBV3-1 (or the pseudogene TRBV3-2) and J is TRBJ1-2; 8 bases fit TRBD1. Losses at the gene ends were 2 bases for V and 4 bases for J; bases not matched to a gene: 3. The CDR3 has 14 residues. Germline CDR1 and CDR2: LGHDT and YNNKEL (reference sequence). CDR3 sequence reads: CASSQYRGAYGYTF. DNA of the CDR3: TGTGCCAGCAGCCAATACAGGGGGGCCTATGGCTACACCTTC.

The V and J genes are TRBV4-1 and TRBJ2-7, with TRBD1 identical over 8 bases. The CDR3 has 15 residues. CDR1 is MGHRA, CDR2 YSYEKL, per germline. The junction had 8 bases not matched to a gene; V was cut back by 5 bases and J by 2 bases. Here the CDR3 reads CASSATGVLTYEQYF. CDR3 nucleotide sequence: TGCGCCAGCAGCGCGACAGGGGTATTGACCTACGAGCAGTACTTC.

The chain recombines TRBV24-1 with TRBJ1-2; unclear D gene. V dropped 9 bases and J dropped 3 bases, with 16 bases sitting between them. The CDR3 length is 14 residues. The germline V gene has CDR1 KGHDR and CDR2 SFDVKD. In DNA, the CDR3 is TGTGCCACCTCTCCCGGGAAGGAACACTATGGCTACACCTTC. Its protein is CATSPGKEHYGYTF.

This rearrangement joins TRBV5-1 to TRBJ1-2, with unresolved D. Per germline, CDR1 SGHRS and CDR2 YFSETQ. The CDR3 spans 13 residues. Trimming left V 0 bases short and J 8 bases short, with 11 bases between. The CDR3 DNA reads as TGCGCCAGCAGCTTGGCCGGAGGAGGAGGCTACACCTTC. It encodes CASSLAGGGGYTF.

The V gene is TRBV19, the J gene TRBJ2-5, with 10 bases identical to TRBD2. The CDR3 loop spans 15 amino acids. The trim removed 3 bases at V and 4 bases at J, leaving 5 bases unmatched. Looked up from germline, CDR1 is LNHDA and CDR2 is SQIVND (reference sequence). Here the CDR3 DNA reads TGTGCCAGTAGTATTGGGACTAGCGCCGGAGAGACCCAGTACTTC. This gives the protein CASSIGTSAGETQYF.

This clone has only one observation. This chain links TRBV10-3 with TRBJ2-2, with D maybe TRBD2 (6 bases). Germline-derived CDR1 and CDR2 are ENHRY and SYGVKD. V was clipped by 6 bases and J by 2 bases, with 7 bases between them. The CDR3 length is 13 residues. The CDR3 here is CAIRGGNTGELFF. Here the CDR3 DNA reads TGTGCCATCAGGGGGGGAAACACCGGGGAGCTGTTTTTT.

The chain has TRBV9 and TRBJ2-1; the match to TRBD1 covers 11 bases. V shed 3 bases, J shed 10 bases, and the junction held 9 bases outside the gene matches. This CDR3 has 15 amino acids. Germline CDR1 reads SGDLS; CDR2 reads YYNGEE. The DNA of the CDR3 is TGTGCCAGCAGCGCGACGGGACAGGGGGGTTTGGAGCAGTTCTTC. This encodes CASSATGQGGLEQFF.

The chain links TRBV7-9 to TRBJ2-7, with a weak D call TRBD2 (5 bases). Germline lookup yields CDR1 SEHNR and CDR2 FQNEAQ (reference sequence). V gave up 7 bases and J gave up 3 bases, with 16 bases separating them. The length of the CDR3 is 14 residues. The CDR3 is CASTRGELLYEQYF. In nucleotides, the CDR3 is TGTGCCAGCACCCGGGGAGAACTCCTCTACGAGCAGTACTTC.

The rearrangement links TRBV9 to TRBJ1-6, with a weak D call TRBD1 (6 bases). CDR3 length equals 16 residues. CDR1 is SGDLS, CDR2 YYNGEE, per germline. V was clipped by 0 bases and J by 2 bases, with 9 bases between them. This CDR3 reads CASSVAGDAYNSPLHF. The CDR3 DNA reads as TGTGCCAGCAGCGTAGCAGGGGACGCCTATAATTCACCCCTCCACTTT.

The table lists this clone with a count of one. This chain links TRBV4-3 with TRBJ2-7; D is uncertain. The CDR3 consists of 15 residues. The germline V gene encodes CDR1 LGHNA and CDR2 YSLEER. V was cut by 4 bases and J by 2 bases, with 15 bases left in between. CDR3 nucleotide sequence: TGCGCCAGCAGCCGTGGGTCACAGAGTACCTACGAGCAGTACTTC. This encodes CASSRGSQSTYEQYF.

CDR3 nucleotides: TGTGCCACCAGCAGAGTGGACAGTGCCTACGAGCAGTACTTC. Translation: CATSRVDSAYEQYF. The chain employs TRBV15 and TRBJ2-7; perhaps TRBD1 as D (6 bases). V was pared by 1 base and J by 2 bases, with 9 bases between. The length of the CDR3 is 14 residues. Germline CDR1 reads LNHNV; CDR2 reads YYDKDF (reference sequence). Based on the CDR3 plus reference TRBV15 and TRBJ2-7, the full variable domain is DAMVIQNPRYQVTQFGKPVTLSCSQTLNHNVMYWYQQKSSQAPKLLFHYYDKDFNNEADTPDNFQSRRPNTSFCFLDIRSPGLGDTAMYLCATSRVDSAYEQYFGPGTRLTVT.

This chain joins TRBV10-3 and TRBJ2-7; 10 bases map to TRBD2. The germline V gene has CDR1 ENHRY and CDR2 SYGVKD. Trimming took 3 bases from V and 4 from J; bases not matched to a gene: 9. CDR3 length equals 16 residues. CDR3 DNA: TGTGCCATCAGTGAAGGTACTAGCGGGGAGAGGTACGAGCAGTACTTC. Translated, it gives CAISEGTSGERYEQYF.

The rearrangement joins TRBV29-1 to TRBJ1-1; TRBD1 might be the D (5 bases). The CDR3 covers 12 residues. Trimming removed 4 bases at V and 1 base at J, with 7 bases between. Germline V gene data show CDR1 as SQVTM and CDR2 as ANQGSEA. The CDR3 nucleotides read TGCAGCGTTGGACAGAGGAACACTGAAGCTTTCTTT. It is translated as CSVGQRNTEAFF.

J is TRBJ1-6 and V is TRBV3-1 (or the pseudogene TRBV3-2), with a tentative D call TRBD1 (6 bases). The germline gives CDR1 LGHDT, CDR2 YNNKEL (reference sequence). CDR3 length: 16 residues. The V end lost 4 bases, the J end lost 4 bases, and 14 bases lay between the germline ends. The chain's CDR3 is CASSRDLRGYNSPLHF. The CDR3 DNA is TGTGCCAGCAGCCGAGACCTCAGGGGTTATAATTCACCCCTCCACTTT.

This chain connects TRBV30 to TRBJ1-2; 7 bases map to TRBD1. The trim removed 7 bases at V and 7 bases at J, leaving 6 bases unmatched. The germline V gene has CDR1 GTSNPN and CDR2 SVGIG (reference sequence). The CDR3 has 11 amino acids. This CDR3 is CAFTGDSGYTF. CDR3 nucleotides: TGTGCCTTTACAGGGGATAGTGGCTACACCTTC.

The V call is TRBV5-6, the J call TRBJ2-5; D not resolved. CDR1 and CDR2 (germline): SGHDT, YYEEEE. This CDR3 has 12 amino acids. Trimming removed 4 bases at V and 3 bases at J, with 7 bases between. CDR3 region: CASSRRKETQYF. CDR3 sequence (DNA): TGTGCCAGCAGCCGGAGAAAAGAGACCCAGTACTTC. The variable domain in full, completed from reference TRBV5-6 and TRBJ2-5, reads DAGVTQSPTHLIKTRGQQVTLRCSPKSGHDTVSWYQQALGQGPQFIFQYYEEEERQRGNFPDRFSGHQFPNYSSELNVNALLLGDSALYLCASSRRKETQYFGPGTRLLVL.

The chain has TRBV7-2 and TRBJ2-1; 7 nucleotides align to TRBD2. The CDR3 loop spans 15 amino acids. V shed 5 bases and J 1 base; nucleotides not matched to a gene: 5. Germline-derived CDR1 and CDR2 are SGHTA and FQGNSA. CDR3 sequence: CASSPGLGSYNEQFF. As DNA, the CDR3 is TGTGCCAGCAGCCCCGGACTAGGATCCTACAATGAGCAGTTCTTC.

The gene calls are TRBV9 and TRBJ2-1; D is ambiguous. The V end lost 4 bases, the J end lost 8 bases, and 16 bases lay between the germline ends. Germline lookup yields CDR1 SGDLS and CDR2 YYNGEE. The CDR3 loop spans 14 amino acids. CDR3 in amino acids: CASSPLTRADEQFF. The CDR3 DNA reads TGTGCCAGCAGCCCACTGACCCGTGCGGATGAGCAGTTCTTC.

The chain couples TRBV25-1 to TRBJ2-7, with D possibly being TRBD1 (5 bases). The CDR3 is 15 amino acids. V lost 0 bases to trimming and J lost 3 bases, with 12 bases between them. The germline V gene encodes CDR1 MGHDK and CDR2 SYGVNS. DNA for the CDR3: TGTGCCAGCAGTGAATACGGTGGGGCAAACTACGAGCAGTACTTC. It encodes CASSEYGGANYEQYF.

The chain links TRBV10-1 to TRBJ1-3; tentatively, D is TRBD1 (5 bases). Trimming removed 0 bases from V and 0 bases from J, with 15 bases in between. Germline-derived CDR1 and CDR2 are WNHNN and SYGVQD (reference sequence). The CDR3 length is 18 residues. CDR3: CASSESRSQGSSGNTIYF. The CDR3 DNA reads as TGCGCCAGCAGTGAGTCCCGCTCGCAGGGAAGCTCTGGAAACACCATATATTTT.

The chain recombines TRBV10-3 with TRBJ2-3; tentatively, D is TRBD2 (6 bases). Germline assignment: CDR1 ENHRY and CDR2 SYGVKD. Trimming cost V 10 bases and J 1 base, with 12 bases left between them. This CDR3 has 13 residues. The CDR3 DNA reads TGTGCCACGGGGGACGGGCGCACAGATACGCAGTATTTT. It encodes CATGDGRTDTQYF.

This clone was observed once. The rearrangement uses TRBV5-1 and TRBJ2-1, with 14 nucleotides matching TRBD2. With 0 bases clipped from V and 8 bases from J, the junction kept 16 bases outside the gene matches. Germline CDR1 is SGHRS and CDR2 is YFSETQ. The CDR3 is made up of 20 amino acids. CDR3 sequence reads: CASSLGLAGGISIPSDEQFF. In DNA form, the CDR3 reads TGCGCCAGCAGCTTGGGACTAGCGGGAGGGATAAGCATCCCCTCCGATGAGCAGTTCTTC.

The chain employs TRBV3-1 (or the pseudogene TRBV3-2) and TRBJ2-7; D is possibly TRBD1 (5 bases). V lost 4 bases, J lost 6 bases, and 22 bases lay in between. The CDR3 extends over 16 amino acids. Per the germline V gene, CDR1 is LGHDT and CDR2 is YNNKEL (reference sequence). CDR3 sequence (DNA): TGTGCCAGCAGCCTGACTTTGGACACCAGTCCGTCCGAGCAGTACTTC. Its protein product is CASSLTLDTSPSEQYF.

The rearrangement links TRBV11-2 to TRBJ1-6, with TRBD1 as a possible D gene (5 bases). V dropped 10 bases and J dropped 10 bases, with 11 bases sitting between them. CDR1 and CDR2 from the germline V gene are SGHAT and FQNNGV. CDR3 length equals 11 residues. CDR3 sequence reads: CATSGNSPLHF. In DNA, the CDR3 is TGTGCCACCTCAGGGAACTCACCCCTCCACTTT.

The chain employs TRBV30 and TRBJ1-2; TRBD1 might be the D (5 bases). From germline, CDR1 is GTSNPN and CDR2 SVGIG (reference sequence). Trimming left V 3 bases short and J 5 bases short, with 10 bases between. The CDR3 has 12 amino acids. The CDR3 reads CAWRVDSYGYTF. CDR3 coding DNA: TGTGCCTGGAGGGTAGACAGTTATGGCTACACCTTC.

In DNA form, the CDR3 reads TGCGCCAGCAGCACTGACAGACAGAACACTGAAGCTTTCTTT. This encodes CASSTDRQNTEAFF. This chain connects TRBV5-1 to TRBJ1-1; perhaps TRBD1 as D (5 bases). Trimming removed 4 bases from V and 1 base from J, with 11 bases in between. This CDR3 spans 14 amino acids. CDR1 SGHRS and CDR2 YFSETQ come from the germline V gene.